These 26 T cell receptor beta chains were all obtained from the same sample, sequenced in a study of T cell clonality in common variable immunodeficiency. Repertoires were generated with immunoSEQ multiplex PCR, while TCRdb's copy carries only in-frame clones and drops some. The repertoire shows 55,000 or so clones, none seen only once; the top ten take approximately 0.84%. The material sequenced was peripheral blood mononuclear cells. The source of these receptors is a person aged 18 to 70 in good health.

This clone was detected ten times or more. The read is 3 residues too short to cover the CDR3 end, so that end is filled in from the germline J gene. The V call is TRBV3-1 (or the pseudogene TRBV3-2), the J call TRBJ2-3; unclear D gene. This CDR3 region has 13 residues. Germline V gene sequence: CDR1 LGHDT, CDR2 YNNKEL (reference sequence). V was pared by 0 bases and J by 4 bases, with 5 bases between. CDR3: CASSQDTADTQYF. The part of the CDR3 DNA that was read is TGTGCCAGCAGCCAAGATACGGCAGATACG.

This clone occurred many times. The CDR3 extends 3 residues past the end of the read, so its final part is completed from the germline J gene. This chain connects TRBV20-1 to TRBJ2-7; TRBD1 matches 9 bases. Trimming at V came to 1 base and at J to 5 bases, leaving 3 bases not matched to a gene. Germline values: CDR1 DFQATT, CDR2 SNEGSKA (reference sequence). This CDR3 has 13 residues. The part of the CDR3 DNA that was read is TGCAGTGCTAGAGGGGACAGGGATCACGAG. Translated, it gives CSARGDRDHE. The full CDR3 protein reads CSARGDRDHEQYF.

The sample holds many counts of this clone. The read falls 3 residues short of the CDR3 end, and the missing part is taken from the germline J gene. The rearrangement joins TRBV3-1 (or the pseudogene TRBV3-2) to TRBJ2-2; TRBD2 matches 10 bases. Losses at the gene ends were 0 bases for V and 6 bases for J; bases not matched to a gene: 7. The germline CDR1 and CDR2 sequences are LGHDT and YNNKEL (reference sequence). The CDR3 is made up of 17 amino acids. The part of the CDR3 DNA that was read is TGTGCCAGCAGCCAAGACAGCAGCGGGGGGGCTGCCGGGGAG. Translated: CASSQDSSGGAAGE. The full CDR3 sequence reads CASSQDSSGGAAGELFF.

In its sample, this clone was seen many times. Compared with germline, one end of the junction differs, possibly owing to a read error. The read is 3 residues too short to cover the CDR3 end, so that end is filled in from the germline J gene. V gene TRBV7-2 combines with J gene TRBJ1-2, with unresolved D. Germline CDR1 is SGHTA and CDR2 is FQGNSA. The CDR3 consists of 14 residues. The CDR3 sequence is CASSLAVTGEGYTF. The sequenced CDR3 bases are TGTGCCAGCAGCCTAGCGGTAACCGGGGAGGGC. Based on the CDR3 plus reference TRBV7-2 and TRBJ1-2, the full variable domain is GAGVSQSPSNKVTEKGKDVELRCDPISGHTALYWYRQSLGQGLEFLIYFQGNSAPDKSGLPSDRFSAERTGGSVSTLTIQRTQQEDSAVYLCASSLAVTGEGYTFGSGTRLTVV.

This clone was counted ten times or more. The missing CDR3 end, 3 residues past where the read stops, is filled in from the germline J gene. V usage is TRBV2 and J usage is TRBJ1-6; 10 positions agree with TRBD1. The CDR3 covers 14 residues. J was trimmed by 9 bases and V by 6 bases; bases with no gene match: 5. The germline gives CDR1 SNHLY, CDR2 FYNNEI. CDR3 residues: CASRRDRGGSPLHF. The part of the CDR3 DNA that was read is TGTGCCAGCAGGCGGGACAGGGGAGGTTCACCC.

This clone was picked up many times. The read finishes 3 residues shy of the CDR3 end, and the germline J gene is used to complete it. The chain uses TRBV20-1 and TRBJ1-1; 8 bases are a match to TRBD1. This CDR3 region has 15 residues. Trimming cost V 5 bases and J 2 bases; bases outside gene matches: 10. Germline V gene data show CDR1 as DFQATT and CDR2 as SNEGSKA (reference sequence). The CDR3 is CSAFGQGWGNTEAFF. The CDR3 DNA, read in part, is TGCAGTGCTTTTGGACAGGGATGGGGTAACACTGAA.

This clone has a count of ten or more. CDR3 loop: CASSLIGTVVSYEQYF. The CDR3 DNA, read in part, is TGCGCCAGCAGCTTGATAGGGACTGTGGTCTCCTACGAG. The V call is TRBV5-1, the J call TRBJ2-7; D may be TRBD2 (6 bases). The sequenced fragment ends 3 residues before the CDR3 boundary, so the rest is inferred from the germline J gene. This CDR3 region has 16 residues. Germline-derived CDR1 and CDR2 are SGHRS and YFSETQ. V lost 1 base to trimming and J lost 0 bases, with 14 bases between them.

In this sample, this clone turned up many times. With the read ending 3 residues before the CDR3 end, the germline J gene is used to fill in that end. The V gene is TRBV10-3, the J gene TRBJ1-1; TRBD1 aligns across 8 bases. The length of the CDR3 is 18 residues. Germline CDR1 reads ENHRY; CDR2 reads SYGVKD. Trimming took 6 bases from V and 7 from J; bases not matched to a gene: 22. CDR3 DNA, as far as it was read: TGTGCCATCAGGGGGGACAGGATCGTAACCAACACCCAGCTTGAA. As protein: CAIRGDRIVTNTQLE. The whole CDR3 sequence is CAIRGDRIVTNTQLEAFF.

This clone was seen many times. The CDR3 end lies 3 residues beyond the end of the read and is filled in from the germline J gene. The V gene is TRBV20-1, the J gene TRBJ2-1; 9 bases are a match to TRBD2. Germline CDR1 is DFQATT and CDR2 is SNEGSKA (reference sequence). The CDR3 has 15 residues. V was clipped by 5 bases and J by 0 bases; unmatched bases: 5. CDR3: CSARNSGSSYNEQFF. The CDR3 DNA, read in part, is TGCAGTGCTCGCAATAGCGGGAGCTCCTACAATGAG.

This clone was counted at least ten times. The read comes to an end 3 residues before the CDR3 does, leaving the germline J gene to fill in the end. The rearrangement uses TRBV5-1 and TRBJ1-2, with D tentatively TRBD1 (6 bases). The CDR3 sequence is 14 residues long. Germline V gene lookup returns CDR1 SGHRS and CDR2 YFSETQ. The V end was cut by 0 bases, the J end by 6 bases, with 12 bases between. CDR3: CASSLGGGANGYTF. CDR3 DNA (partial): TGCGCCAGCAGCTTGGGGGGGGGCGCGAATGGC.

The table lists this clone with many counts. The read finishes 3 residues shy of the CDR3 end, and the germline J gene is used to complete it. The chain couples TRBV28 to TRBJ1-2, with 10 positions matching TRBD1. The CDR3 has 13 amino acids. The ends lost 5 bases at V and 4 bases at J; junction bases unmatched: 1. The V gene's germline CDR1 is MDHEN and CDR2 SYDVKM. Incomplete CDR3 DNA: TGTGCCAGCAGTCGGGACAGGGGCTATGGC. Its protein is CASSRDRGYG. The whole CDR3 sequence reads CASSRDRGYGYTF.

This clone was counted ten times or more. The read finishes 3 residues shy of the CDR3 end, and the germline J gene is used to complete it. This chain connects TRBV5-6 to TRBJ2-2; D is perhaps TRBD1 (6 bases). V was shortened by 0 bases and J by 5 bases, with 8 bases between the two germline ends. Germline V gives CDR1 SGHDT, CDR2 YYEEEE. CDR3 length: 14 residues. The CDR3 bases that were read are TGTGCCAGCAGCTTGGGACAGGAAACCGGGGAG. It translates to CASSLGQETGE. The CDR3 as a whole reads CASSLGQETGELFF. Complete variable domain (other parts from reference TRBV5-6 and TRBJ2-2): DAGVTQSPTHLIKTRGQQVTLRCSPKSGHDTVSWYQQALGQGPQFIFQYYEEEERQRGNFPDRFSGHQFPNYSSELNVNALLLGDSALYLCASSLGQETGELFFGEGSRLTVL.

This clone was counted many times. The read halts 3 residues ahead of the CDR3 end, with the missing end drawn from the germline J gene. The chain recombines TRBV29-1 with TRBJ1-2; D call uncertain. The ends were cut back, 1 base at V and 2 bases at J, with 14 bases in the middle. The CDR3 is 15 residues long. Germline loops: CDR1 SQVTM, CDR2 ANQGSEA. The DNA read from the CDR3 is TGCAGCGTTGAAGGCGTTGGAGGGCCGAACTATGGC. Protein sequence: CSVEGVGGPNYG. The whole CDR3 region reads CSVEGVGGPNYGYTF.

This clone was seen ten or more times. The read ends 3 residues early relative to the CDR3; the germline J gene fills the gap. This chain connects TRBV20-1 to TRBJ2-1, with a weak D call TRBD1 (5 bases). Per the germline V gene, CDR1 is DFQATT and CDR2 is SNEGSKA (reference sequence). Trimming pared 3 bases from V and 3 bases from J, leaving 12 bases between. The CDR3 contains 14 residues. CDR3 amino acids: CSASIRELYNEQFF. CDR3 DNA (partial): TGCAGTGCTAGTATCAGGGAACTCTACAATGAG.

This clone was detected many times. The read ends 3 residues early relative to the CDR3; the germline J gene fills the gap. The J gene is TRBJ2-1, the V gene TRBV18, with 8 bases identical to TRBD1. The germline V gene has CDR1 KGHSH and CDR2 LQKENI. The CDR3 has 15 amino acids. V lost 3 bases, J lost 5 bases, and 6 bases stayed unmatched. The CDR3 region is CASSPRTGLNNEQFF. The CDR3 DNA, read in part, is TGTGCCAGCTCACCCAGGACAGGGCTGAACAATGAG.

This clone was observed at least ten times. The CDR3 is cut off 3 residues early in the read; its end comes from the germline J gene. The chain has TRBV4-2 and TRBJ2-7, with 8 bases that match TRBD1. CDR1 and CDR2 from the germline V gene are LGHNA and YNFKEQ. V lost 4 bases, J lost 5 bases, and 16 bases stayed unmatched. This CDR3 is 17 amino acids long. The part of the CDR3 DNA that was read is TGTGCCAGCAGCCCGCGGGGCCGGCAGGGGGCGAAACACGAG. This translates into CASSPRGRQGAKHE. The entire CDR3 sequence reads CASSPRGRQGAKHEQYF.

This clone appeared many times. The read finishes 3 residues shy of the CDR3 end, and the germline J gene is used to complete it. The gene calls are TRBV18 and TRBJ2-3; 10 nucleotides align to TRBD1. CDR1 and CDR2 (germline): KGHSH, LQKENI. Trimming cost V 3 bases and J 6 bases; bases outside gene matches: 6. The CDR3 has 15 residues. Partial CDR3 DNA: TGTGCCAGCTCACCTGCCTGGACAGGGGGGGATACG. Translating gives CASSPAWTGGDT. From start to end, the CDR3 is CASSPAWTGGDTQYF.

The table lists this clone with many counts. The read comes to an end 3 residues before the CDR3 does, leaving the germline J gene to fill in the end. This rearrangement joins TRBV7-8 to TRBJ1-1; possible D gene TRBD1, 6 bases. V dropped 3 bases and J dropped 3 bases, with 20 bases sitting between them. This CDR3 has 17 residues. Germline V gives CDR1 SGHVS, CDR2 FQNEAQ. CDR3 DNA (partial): TGTGCCAGCAGCTTTCGGAGAACCGGGACAATCGACACTGAA. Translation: CASSFRRTGTIDTE. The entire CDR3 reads CASSFRRTGTIDTEAFF.

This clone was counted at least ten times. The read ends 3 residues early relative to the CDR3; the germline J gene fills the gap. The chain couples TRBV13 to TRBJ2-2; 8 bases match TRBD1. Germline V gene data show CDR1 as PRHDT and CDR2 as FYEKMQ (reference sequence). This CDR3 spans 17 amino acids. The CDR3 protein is CASSSGQGRRGNEKLFF. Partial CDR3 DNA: TGTGCCAGCAGCTCCGGACAGGGCCGCCGGGGAAATGAAAAG.

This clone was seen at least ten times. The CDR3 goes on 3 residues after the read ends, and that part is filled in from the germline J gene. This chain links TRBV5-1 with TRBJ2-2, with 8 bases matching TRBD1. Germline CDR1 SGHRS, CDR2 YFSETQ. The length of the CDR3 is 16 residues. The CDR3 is CASSPGQGATNEKLFF. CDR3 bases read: TGCGCCAGCAGCCCCGGACAGGGCGCAACTAATGAAAAG.

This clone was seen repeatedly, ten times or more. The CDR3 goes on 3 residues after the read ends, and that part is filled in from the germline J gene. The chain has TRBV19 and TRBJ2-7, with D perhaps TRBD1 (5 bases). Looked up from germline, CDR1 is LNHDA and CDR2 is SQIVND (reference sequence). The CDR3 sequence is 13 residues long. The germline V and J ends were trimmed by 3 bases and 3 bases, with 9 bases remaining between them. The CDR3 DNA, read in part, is TGTGCCAGTAGTATGGGGCAGGACTACGAG. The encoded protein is CASSMGQDYE. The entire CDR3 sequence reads CASSMGQDYEQYF.

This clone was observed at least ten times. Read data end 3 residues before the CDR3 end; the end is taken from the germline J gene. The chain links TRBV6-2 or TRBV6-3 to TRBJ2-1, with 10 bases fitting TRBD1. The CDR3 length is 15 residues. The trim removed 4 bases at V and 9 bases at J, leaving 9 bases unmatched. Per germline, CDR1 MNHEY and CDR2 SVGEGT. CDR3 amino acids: CASSWPGTGVTEQFF. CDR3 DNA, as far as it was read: TGTGCCAGCAGTTGGCCGGGGACAGGGGTCACTGAG.

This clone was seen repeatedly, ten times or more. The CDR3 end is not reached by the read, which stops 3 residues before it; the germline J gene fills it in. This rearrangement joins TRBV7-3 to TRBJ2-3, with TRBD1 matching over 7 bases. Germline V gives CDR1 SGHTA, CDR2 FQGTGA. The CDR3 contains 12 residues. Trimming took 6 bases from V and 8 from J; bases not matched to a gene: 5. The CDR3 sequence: CASSLTGSTQYF. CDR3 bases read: TGTGCCAGCAGTTTGACAGGGTCTACG. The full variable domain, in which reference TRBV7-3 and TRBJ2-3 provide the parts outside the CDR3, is GAGVSQTPSNKVTEKGKYVELRCDPISGHTALYWYRQSLGQGPEFLIYFQGTGAADDSGLPNDRFFAVRPEGSVSTLKIQRTERGDSAVYLCASSLTGSTQYFGPGTRLTVL.

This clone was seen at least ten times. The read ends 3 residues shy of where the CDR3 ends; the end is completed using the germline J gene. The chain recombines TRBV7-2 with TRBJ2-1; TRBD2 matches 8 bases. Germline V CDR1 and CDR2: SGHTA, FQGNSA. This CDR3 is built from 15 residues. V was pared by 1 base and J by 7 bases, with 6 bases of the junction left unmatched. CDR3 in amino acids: CASSLGRGAHNEQFF. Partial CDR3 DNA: TGTGCCAGCAGCTTAGGGCGGGGGGCGCATAATGAG.

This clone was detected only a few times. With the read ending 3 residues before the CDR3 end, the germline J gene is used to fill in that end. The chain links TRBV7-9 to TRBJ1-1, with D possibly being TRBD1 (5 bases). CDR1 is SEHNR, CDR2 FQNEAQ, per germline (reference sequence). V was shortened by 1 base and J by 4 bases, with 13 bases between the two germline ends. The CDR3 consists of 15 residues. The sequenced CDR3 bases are TGTGCCAGCAGCTTAGAGATAGGGCAGGGCACTGAA. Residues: CASSLEIGQGTE. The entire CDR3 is CASSLEIGQGTEAFF.

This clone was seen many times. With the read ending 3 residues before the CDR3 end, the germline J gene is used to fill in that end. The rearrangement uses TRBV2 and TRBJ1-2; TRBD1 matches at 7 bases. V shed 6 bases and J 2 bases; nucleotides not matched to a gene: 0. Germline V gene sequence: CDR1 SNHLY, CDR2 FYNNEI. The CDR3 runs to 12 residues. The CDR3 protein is CASRGQNYGYTF. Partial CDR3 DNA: TGTGCCAGCAGGGGACAGAACTATGGC. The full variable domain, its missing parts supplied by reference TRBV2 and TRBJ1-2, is EPEVTQTPSHQVTQMGQEVILRCVPISNHLYFYWYRQILGQKVEFLVSFYNNEISEKSEIFDDQFSVERPDGSNFTLKIRSTKLEDSAMYFCASRGQNYGYTFGSGTRLTVV.